This passage covers 22 T cell receptor beta chains from one sample sequenced in a study of vaccination and CD4 T cells after COVID-19. An Oncomine TCR Beta short-read assay was used to sequence the DNA from cultured CD4+ T cells. TCRdb recomputed calls from the PCR reads with MiXCR, one row per CDR3 protein. The table includes around 21,000 distinct CDR3 sequences, approximately 48% detected once. Treatment in this sample: roughly 10-day PBMC culture with coronavirus spike peptide pools or control peptides (ViraFEST assay). No antigen is known for these receptors. Sequenced here: CD4+ T cells from blood, cultured in vitro, sampled after SARS-CoV-2 vaccination. All receptors come from a human donor who had recovered from COVID-19.

The chain has TRBV19 and TRBJ2-1, with unresolved D. The germline V gene encodes CDR1 LNHDA and CDR2 SQIVND (reference sequence). The CDR3 contains 14 residues. Trimming shortened V by 6 bases and J by 0 bases, and 9 bases separated the two germline ends. CDR3 nucleotide sequence: TGTGCCAGTAGGCCCAGCATCTCCTACAATGAGCAGTTCTTC. This gives the protein CASRPSISYNEQFF.

The chain joins TRBV29-1 to TRBJ2-5, with TRBD1 matching over 10 bases. The junction had 1 base not matched to a gene; V was cut back by 4 bases and J by 2 bases. This CDR3 contains 13 residues. CDR1 is SQVTM and CDR2 is ANQGSEA in the germline V gene. The chain's CDR3 is CSVAGQGQETQYF. CDR3 nucleotides: TGCAGCGTTGCGGGACAGGGGCAAGAGACCCAGTACTTC.

The DNA of the CDR3 is TGTGCCAGCAGTTCCATGCGGAGCTCCTATAATTCACCCCTCCACTTT. Translated, it gives CASSSMRSSYNSPLHF. The chain is built from TRBV6-5 and TRBJ1-6, with unresolved D. Germline CDR1 reads MNHEY; CDR2 reads SVGAGI. Trimming removed 4 bases at V and 0 bases at J, with 10 bases between. The CDR3 spans 16 residues.

The chain joins TRBV7-9 to TRBJ2-7, with TRBD1 identical over 10 bases. Per germline, CDR1 SEHNR and CDR2 FQNEAQ (reference sequence). CDR3 length: 17 residues. V lost 5 bases to trimming and J lost 0 bases; unmatched junction nucleotides: 10. The CDR3 reads CASSLIIGTGVSYEQYF. The CDR3 DNA follows: TGTGCCAGCAGCCTGATTATAGGGACAGGGGTCTCCTACGAGCAGTACTTC.

The chain has TRBV20-1 and TRBJ1-2; possibly TRBD1 for D (5 bases). Germline CDR1 is DFQATT and CDR2 is SNEGSKA (reference sequence). CDR3 length equals 15 residues. V lost 5 bases to trimming and J lost 6 bases, with 22 bases between them. The CDR3 coding sequence is TGCAGTGCTTACCCAAACGGCAGGGCTCTCCATGGCTACACCTTC. The encoded protein is CSAYPNGRALHGYTF.

The chain recombines TRBV28 with TRBJ2-7, with 10 bases lining up with TRBD2. After removal of 7 bases from V and 3 bases from J, the junction contained 9 bases not matched to a gene. CDR3 length: 15 residues. Per the germline V gene, CDR1 is MDHEN and CDR2 is SYDVKM. As DNA, the CDR3 is TGTGCCAGCACCGCAGCTAGCGGGAGAGGCTACGAGCAGTACTTC. Translation gives CASTAASGRGYEQYF.

The chain is built from TRBV4-1 and TRBJ2-3; 9 bases line up with TRBD1. This CDR3 comprises 16 residues. The germline gives CDR1 MGHRA, CDR2 YSYEKL. V lost 2 bases, J lost 4 bases, and 7 bases stayed unmatched. The CDR3, as DNA: TGCGCCAGCAGCCAATGGTGGAGACAGGGGGCAGATACGCAGTATTTT. It yields the protein CASSQWWRQGADTQYF.

The rearrangement links TRBV20-1 to TRBJ2-3; the match to TRBD2 covers 15 bases. The junction had 8 bases not matched to a gene; V was cut back by 3 bases and J by 1 base. This CDR3 has 18 amino acids. CDR1 is DFQATT, CDR2 SNEGSKA, per germline (reference sequence). The CDR3 sequence is CSASGLAGGPGGTDTQYF. CDR3 DNA: TGCAGTGCTAGCGGACTAGCGGGAGGGCCAGGTGGCACAGATACGCAGTATTTT.

The J gene is TRBJ2-1, the V gene TRBV2; 11 bases align to TRBD1. Germline trimming cut 5 bases from V and 10 bases from J; bases unmatched to any gene: 7. The germline V gene has CDR1 SNHLY and CDR2 FYNNEI. CDR3 length: 14 residues. The CDR3 spells CASSWDRGFGEQFF. CDR3 sequence (DNA): TGTGCCAGCAGTTGGGACAGGGGGTTCGGGGAGCAGTTCTTC.

The chain has TRBV7-6 and TRBJ1-1; 7 positions match TRBD1. The germline V gene has CDR1 SGHVS and CDR2 FNYEAQ. The ends lost 1 base at V and 6 bases at J; junction bases unmatched: 2. The CDR3 sequence is 13 residues long. CDR3 residues: CASSLGQGAEAFF. The CDR3 bases are TGTGCCAGCAGCTTAGGACAGGGCGCTGAAGCTTTCTTT.

The chain recombines TRBV6-1 with TRBJ1-2; possibly TRBD1 for D (6 bases). Germline loops: CDR1 MNHNS, CDR2 SASEGT. The germline V and J ends were trimmed by 0 bases and 6 bases, with 14 bases remaining between them. The CDR3 spans 15 residues. CDR3 nucleotide sequence: TGTGCCAGCAGTGAAGCGTATCCAGGGGCAGATGGCTACACCTTC. This encodes CASSEAYPGADGYTF.

In nucleotides, the CDR3 is TGTGCCAGCACCCCCGACCTTCCGTCACCCCTCCACTTT. This encodes CASTPDLPSPLHF. The chain carries TRBV6-1 and TRBJ1-6; D is uncertain. The CDR3 totals 13 residues. Trimming pared 7 bases from V and 10 bases from J, leaving 14 bases between. Germline values: CDR1 MNHNS, CDR2 SASEGT.

This clonotype showed up just a few times. The chain couples TRBV20-1 to TRBJ1-2, with D possibly TRBD1 on 5 matching bases. The CDR3 has 13 residues. The germline V and J ends were trimmed by 2 bases and 10 bases, with 17 bases remaining between them. CDR1 and CDR2 from the germline V gene are DFQATT and SNEGSKA (reference sequence). As DNA, the CDR3 is TGCAGTGCTAGACAGGCACAATCCGGGACCTACACCTTC. It codes for CSARQAQSGTYTF.

This clonotype has more than one count but fewer than ten. The V and J genes are TRBV24-1 and TRBJ2-3, with D possibly matching TRBD1 (6 bases). This CDR3 spans 13 amino acids. Trimming shortened V by 10 bases and J by 0 bases, and 10 bases separated the two germline ends. Germline CDR1 and CDR2: KGHDR and SFDVKD. CDR3 DNA sequence: TGTGCCACTTCGGGACAAAGCACAGATACGCAGTATTTT. Protein: CATSGQSTDTQYF.

The sample holds a few counts of this clonotype. V gene TRBV11-3 combines with J gene TRBJ2-7, with D unclear. The CDR3 sequence is 14 residues long. Germline-derived CDR1 and CDR2 are SGHNT and YENEEA. V lost 2 bases to trimming and J lost 0 bases, with 8 bases between them. The CDR3 loop reads CASSLLSASYEQYF. CDR3 nucleotide sequence: TGTGCCAGCAGCTTACTGTCAGCCTCCTACGAGCAGTACTTC. The whole variable domain, remainder taken from reference TRBV11-3 and TRBJ2-7, is EAGVVQSPRYKIIEKKQPVAFWCNPISGHNTLYWYLQNLGQGPELLIRYENEEAVDDSQLPKDRFSAERLKGVDSTLKIQPAELGDSAVYLCASSLLSASYEQYFGPGTRLTVT.

This rearrangement joins TRBV7-9 to TRBJ2-1, with 8 positions matching TRBD2. Per the germline V gene, CDR1 is SEHNR and CDR2 is FQNEAQ (reference sequence). The CDR3 sequence is 16 residues long. The trim removed 1 base at V and 7 bases at J, leaving 9 bases unmatched. The CDR3 DNA follows: TGTGCCAGCAGCTTAGTTTCCAGCGGGAGTGGGAATGAGCAGTTCTTC. It specifies CASSLVSSGSGNEQFF.

This clonotype was recorded once. The rearrangement links TRBV24-1 to TRBJ2-2, with TRBD1 matching 7 bases. Germline V gives CDR1 KGHDR, CDR2 SFDVKD. V was pared by 7 bases and J by 4 bases, with 2 bases of the junction left unmatched. This CDR3 has 13 amino acids. Written as DNA, the CDR3 is TGTGCCACCAGCGGGACAGTCACCGGGGAGCTGTTTTTT. Its translation: CATSGTVTGELFF.

J is TRBJ1-2 and V is TRBV28; 10 nucleotides agree with TRBD1. V gave up 5 bases and J gave up 7 bases; unmatched junction bases: 13. This CDR3 has 16 residues. In germline, CDR1 is MDHEN, CDR2 SYDVKM. As DNA, the CDR3 is TGTGCCAGCAGTGCTAATTCCGGGACAGGGGATGCTGGCTACACCTTC. Amino acid sequence: CASSANSGTGDAGYTF.

The V and J genes are TRBV2 and TRBJ2-1, with TRBD1 as a possible D gene (5 bases). The V end was cut by 4 bases, the J end by 9 bases, with 13 bases between. This CDR3 comprises 13 residues. Germline V gene data show CDR1 as SNHLY and CDR2 as FYNNEI. The CDR3: CASSGLATGEQFF. CDR3 coding DNA: TGTGCCAGCAGTGGACTGGCTACAGGTGAGCAGTTCTTC.

In its sample, this clonotype was seen a few times. The rearrangement uses TRBV7-2 and TRBJ2-7; D is uncertain. The CDR3 totals 12 residues. Germline-derived CDR1 and CDR2 are SGHTA and FQGNSA. The germline V and J ends were trimmed by 4 bases and 0 bases, with 4 bases remaining between them. The CDR3 coding sequence is TGTGCCAGCAGCTCGAGCTCCTACGAGCAGTACTTC. Residues: CASSSSSYEQYF.

The chain carries TRBV2 and TRBJ2-7; TRBD2 matches at 11 bases. Germline values: CDR1 SNHLY, CDR2 FYNNEI. The CDR3 spans 15 residues. The trim removed 3 bases at V and 2 bases at J, leaving 3 bases unmatched. The CDR3: CASSDALAGAYEQYF. The CDR3 region has the DNA TGTGCCAGCAGTGACGCACTAGCGGGGGCCTACGAGCAGTACTTC.

This sequence joins TRBV6-2 or TRBV6-3 and TRBJ2-5, with 10 bases that match TRBD1. The CDR3 has 15 residues. CDR1 is MNHEY, CDR2 SVGEGT, per germline. Trimming removed 6 bases from V and 4 bases from J; junction bases left unmatched: 8. The CDR3, as DNA: TGTGCCAGCAGGGACGGGACAGGGGACGGAGAGACCCAGTACTTC. Translation: CASRDGTGDGETQYF.